A single sample is the source of the 31 T cell receptor beta chains below, sequenced in a study of cytomegalovirus exposure and HLA in healthy donors. Profiled with immunoSEQ multiplex PCR; TCRdb holds only in-frame clones, not every one. The table has 110,000 or so clones, approximately 94% seen once. Sequenced material: PBMCs. Receptors were obtained from a young woman in good health and CMV-seronegative.

This chain joins TRBV15 and TRBJ1-4; 7 bases match TRBD1. The V gene's germline CDR1 is LNHNV and CDR2 YYDKDF (reference sequence). J gave up 8 bases and V 5 bases, and 8 bases lay outside the gene matches. CDR3 size: 14 residues. This CDR3 reads CATSPRQGREKLFF. The DNA of the CDR3 is TGTGCCACCAGCCCCAGACAGGGAAGAGAAAAACTGTTTTTT.

This clone was found once. The CDR3, as DNA: TGTGCCAGCAGCCTAGGTCCGACAGGGGGGATCCCGTTAACGGAGACCCAGTACTTC. Protein sequence: CASSLGPTGGIPLTETQYF. V usage is TRBV7-2 and J usage is TRBJ2-5; TRBD1 agrees at 9 bases. The germline V gene has CDR1 SGHTA and CDR2 FQGNSA. The V segment lost 5 bases and the J segment 5 bases; nucleotides outside the gene matches: 21. This CDR3 comprises 19 residues.

The V gene is TRBV19, the J gene TRBJ1-1; D ambiguous. The ends were cut back, 3 bases at V and 1 base at J, with 12 bases in the middle. CDR1 and CDR2 (germline): LNHDA, SQIVND (reference sequence). This CDR3 comprises 15 residues. In nucleotides, the CDR3 is TGTGCCAGTAGTATTTCGTTGGTGCGGAACACTGAAGCTTTCTTT. It specifies CASSISLVRNTEAFF. The full variable domain, rest sourced from reference TRBV19 and TRBJ1-1, is DGGITQSPKYLFRKEGQNVTLSCEQNLNHDAMYWYRQDPGQGLRLIYYSQIVNDFQKGDIAEGYSVSREKKESFPLTVTSAQKNPTAFYLCASSISLVRNTEAFFGQGTRLTVV.

The chain joins TRBV6-5 to TRBJ1-1; no reliable D call. CDR3 length equals 15 residues. Germline V gene data show CDR1 as MNHEY and CDR2 as SVGAGI. V gave up 4 bases and J gave up 2 bases, with 14 bases separating them. The CDR3 loop is CASSSSGLLNTEAFF. The CDR3 DNA reads as TGTGCCAGCAGTTCGTCCGGTCTTTTAAACACTGAAGCTTTCTTT.

The chain carries TRBV5-6 and TRBJ1-1; 8 positions agree with TRBD1. The CDR3 totals 14 residues. J lost 1 base, V lost 4 bases, and 3 bases had no gene match. Germline CDR1 is SGHDT and CDR2 is YYEEEE. In nucleotides, the CDR3 is TGTGCCAGCAGCGCCGGGACAGGGAACACTGAAGCTTTCTTT. Amino acid sequence: CASSAGTGNTEAFF.

The chain combines TRBV27 with TRBJ2-3; tentative D call: TRBD2 (5 bases). Trimming left V 5 bases short and J 6 bases short, with 18 bases between. The CDR3 length is 15 residues. From germline, CDR1 is MNHEY and CDR2 SMNVEV (reference sequence). The CDR3: CASSPSPGSWDTQYF. Here the CDR3 DNA reads TGTGCCAGCAGTCCGAGCCCGGGGAGCTGGGATACGCAGTATTTT.

The chain uses TRBV18 and TRBJ1-1; TRBD1 is a possible D gene (5 bases). CDR1 is KGHSH and CDR2 is LQKENI in the germline V gene. The CDR3 loop spans 15 amino acids. V was shortened by 4 bases and J by 4 bases, with 16 bases between the two germline ends. Here the CDR3 DNA reads TGTGCCAGCTCACGACTGATGACAGACGGCACTGAAGCTTTCTTT. It is translated as CASSRLMTDGTEAFF.

The chain recombines TRBV7-6 with TRBJ2-6; D perhaps matches TRBD1 (6 bases). Germline V CDR1 and CDR2: SGHVS, FNYEAQ. Trimming pared 1 base from V and 1 base from J, leaving 11 bases between. This CDR3 region has 17 residues. The CDR3 coding sequence is TGTGCCAGCAGCTTAGGTCAGGGGACATCTGGGGCCAACGTCCTGACTTTC. This codes for CASSLGQGTSGANVLTF.

The chain employs TRBV7-2 and TRBJ1-2; D unclear. V was pared by 2 bases and J by 2 bases, with 9 bases between. This CDR3 region has 14 residues. Germline lookup yields CDR1 SGHTA and CDR2 FQGNSA. The CDR3 region is CASSLLRGNYGYTF. The CDR3 coding sequence is TGTGCCAGCAGCTTACTTCGGGGAAACTATGGCTACACCTTC.

This clone was detected only once. The rearrangement links TRBV4-1 to TRBJ2-7, with 10 bases matching TRBD1. Trimming cost V 0 bases and J 3 bases; bases outside gene matches: 5. The CDR3 consists of 16 residues. Germline V gene data show CDR1 as MGHRA and CDR2 as YSYEKL. CDR3 in amino acids: CASSQDQGQGIYEQYF. In DNA form, the CDR3 reads TGCGCCAGCAGCCAAGATCAGGGACAGGGGATCTACGAGCAGTACTTC.

The chain combines TRBV7-2 with TRBJ2-5; D is possibly TRBD1 (5 bases). The CDR3 spans 13 residues. Trimming pared 0 bases from V and 6 bases from J, leaving 8 bases between. CDR1 and CDR2 (germline): SGHTA, FQGNSA. The CDR3 is CASSLAGLQTQYF. CDR3 DNA sequence: TGTGCCAGCAGCTTAGCGGGGCTTCAGACCCAGTACTTC.

This clone occurred a few times. This chain connects TRBV28 to TRBJ2-2, with TRBD2 matching over 11 bases. The CDR3 totals 15 residues. J was trimmed by 9 bases and V by 3 bases; bases with no gene match: 6. The germline V gene encodes CDR1 MDHEN and CDR2 SYDVKM. CDR3 residues: CASSLLAGGQRELFF. CDR3 nucleotides: TGTGCCAGCAGTTTGTTAGCGGGGGGGCAAAGGGAGCTGTTTTTT. Combining the CDR3 with reference TRBV28 and TRBJ2-2 gives the whole variable domain DVKVTQSSRYLVKRTGEKVFLECVQDMDHENMFWYRQDPGLGLRLIYFSYDVKMKEKGDIPEGYSVSREKKERFSLILESASTNQTSMYLCASSLLAGGQRELFFGEGSRLTVL.

The chain combines TRBV10-3 with TRBJ2-7, with D possibly matching TRBD2 (5 bases). This CDR3 contains 11 residues. Germline CDR1 reads ENHRY; CDR2 reads SYGVKD. V lost 8 bases, J lost 3 bases, and 8 bases lay in between. For the CDR3, the DNA is TGTGCCATCCGACGGGACTACGAGCAGTACTTC. Translation gives CAIRRDYEQYF.

The rearrangement uses TRBV5-1 and TRBJ1-2, with 7 bases that match TRBD1. The CDR3 covers 13 residues. The germline CDR1 and CDR2 sequences are SGHRS and YFSETQ. Trimming removed 0 bases from V and 6 bases from J; junction bases left unmatched: 2. The CDR3 nucleotides are TGCGCCAGCAGCTTGGAACAGGGGAATGGCTACACCTTC. Residues: CASSLEQGNGYTF. Looking up the rest from reference TRBV5-1 and TRBJ1-2 gives the full variable domain: KAGVTQTPRYLIKTRGQQVTLSCSPISGHRSVSWYQQTPGQGLQFLFEYFSETQRNKGNFPGRFSGRQFSNSRSEMNVSTLELGDSALYLCASSLEQGNGYTFGSGTRLTVV.

The count of this clone is one. The chain carries TRBV13 and TRBJ2-3; 8 bases line up with TRBD2. There are 14 residues in the CDR3. Germline V gene data show CDR1 as PRHDT and CDR2 as FYEKMQ (reference sequence). The J segment lost 7 bases and the V segment lost 7 bases, leaving 10 bases of the junction unmatched. The chain's CDR3 is CASNSRGGPYTQYF. The CDR3, as DNA: TGTGCCAGCAACTCCCGGGGGGGGCCGTATACGCAGTATTTT.

The rearrangement links TRBV27 to TRBJ1-1, with D possibly matching TRBD1 (6 bases). Germline V CDR1 and CDR2: MNHEY, SMNVEV (reference sequence). CDR3 length equals 14 residues. V shed 0 bases and J shed 2 bases, with 7 bases lying between them. CDR3 in amino acids: CASSLSTGNTEAFF. Written as DNA, the CDR3 is TGTGCCAGCAGTTTATCGACAGGCAACACTGAAGCTTTCTTT.

The chain recombines TRBV5-1 with TRBJ2-1; D perhaps matches TRBD1 (5 bases). V shed 4 bases and J shed 4 bases, with 12 bases lying between them. Germline loops: CDR1 SGHRS, CDR2 YFSETQ. The CDR3 loop spans 14 amino acids. CDR3 in amino acids: CASSLRTTYNEQFF. In DNA form, the CDR3 reads TGCGCCAGCAGCCTGAGGACAACTTACAATGAGCAGTTCTTC.

For the CDR3, the DNA is TGTGCCAGCTCACGGACAGGGAACACTGAAGCTTTCTTT. Translation: CASSRTGNTEAFF. This chain links TRBV18 with TRBJ1-1; 7 bases match TRBD1. The CDR3 consists of 13 residues. Germline V gives CDR1 KGHSH, CDR2 LQKENI. Germline trimming cut 4 bases from V and 1 base from J; bases unmatched to any gene: 0.

The V and J genes are TRBV7-8 and TRBJ1-6; perhaps TRBD1 as D (6 bases). This CDR3 spans 16 amino acids. CDR1 is SGHVS, CDR2 FQNEAQ, per germline. The V end lost 1 base, the J end lost 0 bases, and 7 bases lay between the germline ends. This CDR3 reads CASSLGRGSYNSPLHF. Written as DNA, the CDR3 is TGTGCCAGCAGCTTAGGCAGGGGCTCCTATAATTCACCCCTCCACTTT.

This sequence joins TRBV28 and TRBJ2-7, with a weak D call TRBD2 (6 bases). Germline CDR1 MDHEN, CDR2 SYDVKM. V was trimmed by 7 bases and J by 4 bases, leaving 8 bases between them. The CDR3 spans 11 residues. CDR3 residues: CASTEGYEQYF. The CDR3 coding sequence is TGTGCCAGCACGGAGGGATACGAGCAGTACTTC.

This clone showed up just a few times. V usage is TRBV21-1 and J usage is TRBJ2-1; the table's D call, TRBD2, has no DNA check behind it. TRBV21-1 is assigned pseudogene status. This CDR3 is built from 12 residues. The CDR3 DNA is TGTGCCAGCAGCGCCCGAGTCTTTATGGAGTTCTTC. This gives the protein CASSARVFMEFF.

The chain joins TRBV7-2 to TRBJ1-6; TRBD1 matches 8 bases. The trim removed 5 bases at V and 8 bases at J, leaving 8 bases unmatched. CDR1 is SGHTA, CDR2 FQGNSA, per germline. The length of the CDR3 is 15 residues. The CDR3 bases are TGTGCCAGCAGCCTCGGACAGGGCGGCTATTCACCCCTCCACTTT. Residues: CASSLGQGGYSPLHF. Using reference TRBV7-2 and TRBJ1-6 for the parts outside the CDR3, the full variable domain is GAGVSQSPSNKVTEKGKDVELRCDPISGHTALYWYRQSLGQGLEFLIYFQGNSAPDKSGLPSDRFSAERTGGSVSTLTIQRTQQEDSAVYLCASSLGQGGYSPLHFGNGTRLTVT.

The V gene is TRBV4-3, the J gene TRBJ2-1; D gene unclear. CDR1 and CDR2 (germline): LGHNA, YSLEER. This CDR3 comprises 15 residues. V lost 0 bases and J 3 bases, leaving 9 bases between the germline ends. The CDR3 DNA sequence: TGCGCCAGCAGCCAAGAATGGTCAGACTACAATGAGCAGTTCTTC. It yields the protein CASSQEWSDYNEQFF.

This chain connects TRBV5-1 to TRBJ2-7; D might be TRBD2 (5 bases). The germline V and J ends were trimmed by 0 bases and 6 bases, with 16 bases remaining between them. Per the germline V gene, CDR1 is SGHRS and CDR2 is YFSETQ. This CDR3 has 15 residues. CDR3 residues: CASSLGLAEGTEQYF. The CDR3 DNA reads as TGCGCCAGCAGCTTGGGTCTAGCAGAAGGCACCGAGCAGTACTTC. Supplemented by reference TRBV5-1 and TRBJ2-7, the full variable domain reads KAGVTQTPRYLIKTRGQQVTLSCSPISGHRSVSWYQQTPGQGLQFLFEYFSETQRNKGNFPGRFSGRQFSNSRSEMNVSTLELGDSALYLCASSLGLAEGTEQYFGPGTRLTVT.

This rearrangement joins TRBV19 to TRBJ2-7; TRBD1 is a possible D gene (5 bases). The CDR3 runs 15 residues. CDR1 is LNHDA and CDR2 is SQIVND in the germline V gene (reference sequence). The V gene lost 4 bases and the J gene lost 0 bases, with 13 bases spanning the gap. This CDR3 reads CASSRTQTSSYEQYF. CDR3 in DNA: TGTGCCAGTAGTAGGACACAAACCAGCTCCTACGAGCAGTACTTC.

The count of this clone is one. This chain joins TRBV5-1 and TRBJ2-1; D call uncertain. Trimming took off 0 bases at V and 3 bases at J, with 10 bases between the two ends. CDR3 length: 15 amino acids. Germline V gene data show CDR1 as SGHRS and CDR2 as YFSETQ. CDR3 sequence reads: CASSLAINSYNEQFF. DNA of the CDR3: TGCGCCAGCAGCTTGGCCATCAACAGCTACAATGAGCAGTTCTTC.

The rearrangement links TRBV2 to TRBJ2-2; tentatively, D is TRBD1 (7 bases). The germline V and J ends were trimmed by 2 bases and 5 bases, with 12 bases remaining between them. The CDR3 loop spans 15 amino acids. Germline lookup yields CDR1 SNHLY and CDR2 FYNNEI. The CDR3 nucleotides read TGTGCCAGCAGTGAAACCCCAGGGGGGACCGGGGAGCTGTTTTTT. It codes for CASSETPGGTGELFF.

The CDR3 bases are TGTGCCAGCAGCCGGGGCATACACACCGGGGAGCTGTTTTTT. As protein: CASSRGIHTGELFF. This rearrangement joins TRBV14 to TRBJ2-2, with D tentatively TRBD1 (5 bases). V shed 4 bases and J shed 3 bases, with 9 bases lying between them. Germline V gene sequence: CDR1 SGHDN, CDR2 FVKESK. The CDR3 sequence is 14 residues long.

V is TRBV27 and J is TRBJ2-2; D possibly corresponds to TRBD1 (6 bases). V lost 5 bases, J lost 4 bases, and 17 bases lay in between. Per germline, CDR1 MNHEY and CDR2 SMNVEV (reference sequence). CDR3 length: 16 amino acids. CDR3 in amino acids: CASSPPSGVSTGELFF. CDR3 coding DNA: TGTGCCAGCAGTCCTCCCTCAGGGGTGAGCACCGGGGAGCTGTTTTTT.

The chain links TRBV14 to TRBJ1-2, with 7 bases aligning to TRBD1. The V segment lost 4 bases and the J segment 4 bases; nucleotides outside the gene matches: 6. Germline CDR1 SGHDN, CDR2 FVKESK. The CDR3 consists of 14 residues. CDR3 coding DNA: TGTGCCAGCAGCCGCCGGGACAGAATCTATGGCTACACCTTC. Translation: CASSRRDRIYGYTF.

The V and J genes are TRBV4-3 and TRBJ1-2; D is possibly TRBD1 (5 bases). V lost 7 bases and J 0 bases, leaving 24 bases between the germline ends. CDR1 and CDR2 (germline): LGHNA, YSLEER. This CDR3 region has 18 residues. CDR3 bases: TGCGCCAGCACTTCCGAAACGGGGGAGGGGCGATCTAACTATGGCTACACCTTC. Protein product: CASTSETGEGRSNYGYTF.